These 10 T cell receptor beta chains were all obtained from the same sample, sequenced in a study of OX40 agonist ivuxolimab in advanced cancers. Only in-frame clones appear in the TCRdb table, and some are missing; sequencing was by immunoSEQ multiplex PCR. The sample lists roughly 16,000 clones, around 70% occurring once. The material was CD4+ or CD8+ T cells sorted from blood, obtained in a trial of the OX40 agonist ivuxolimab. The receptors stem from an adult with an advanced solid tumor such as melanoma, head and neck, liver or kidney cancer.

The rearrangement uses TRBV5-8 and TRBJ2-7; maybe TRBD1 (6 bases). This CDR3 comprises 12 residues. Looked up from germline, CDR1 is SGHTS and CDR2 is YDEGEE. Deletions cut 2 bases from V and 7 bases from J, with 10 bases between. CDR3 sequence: CASSFTRGEQYF. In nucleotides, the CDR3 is TGTGCCAGCAGCTTCACGAGGGGGGAGCAGTACTTC.

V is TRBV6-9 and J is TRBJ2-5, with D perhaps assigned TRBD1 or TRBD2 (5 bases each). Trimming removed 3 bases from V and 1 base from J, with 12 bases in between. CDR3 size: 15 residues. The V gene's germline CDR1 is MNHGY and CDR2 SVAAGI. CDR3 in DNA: TGTGCCAGCAGTTACTCGGGACCCTCCCAAGAGACCCAGTACTTC. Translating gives CASSYSGPSQETQYF.

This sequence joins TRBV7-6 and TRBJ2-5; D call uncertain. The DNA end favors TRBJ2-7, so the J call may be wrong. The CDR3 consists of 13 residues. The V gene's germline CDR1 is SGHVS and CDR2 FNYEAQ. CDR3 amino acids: CASSLGSAYEQYF. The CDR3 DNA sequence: TGTGCCAGCAGCTTAGGGTCGGCCTACGAGCAGTACTTC.

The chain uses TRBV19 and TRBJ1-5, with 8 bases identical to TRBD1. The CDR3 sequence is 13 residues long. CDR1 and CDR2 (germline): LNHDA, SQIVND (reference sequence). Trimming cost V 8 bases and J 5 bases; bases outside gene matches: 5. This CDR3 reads CASADRADQPQHF. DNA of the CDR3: TGTGCCAGTGCGGACAGGGCCGATCAGCCCCAGCATTTT.

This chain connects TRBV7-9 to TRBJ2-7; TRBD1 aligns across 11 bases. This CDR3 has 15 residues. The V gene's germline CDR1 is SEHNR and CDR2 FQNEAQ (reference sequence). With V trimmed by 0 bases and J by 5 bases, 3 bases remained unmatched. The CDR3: CASSLARTGGDEQYF. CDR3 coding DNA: TGTGCCAGCAGCTTAGCAAGGACAGGGGGCGACGAGCAGTACTTC.

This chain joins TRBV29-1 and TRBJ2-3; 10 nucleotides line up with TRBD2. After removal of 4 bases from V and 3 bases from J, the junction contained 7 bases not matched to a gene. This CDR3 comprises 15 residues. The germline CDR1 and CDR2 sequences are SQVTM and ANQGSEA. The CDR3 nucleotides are TGCAGCGTTGTTCCTAGCGGGAGCGGTACAGATACGCAGTATTTT. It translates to CSVVPSGSGTDTQYF.

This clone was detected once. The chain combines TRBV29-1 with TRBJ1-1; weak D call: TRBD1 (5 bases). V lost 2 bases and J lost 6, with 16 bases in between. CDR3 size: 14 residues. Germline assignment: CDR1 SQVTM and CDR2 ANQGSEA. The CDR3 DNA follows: TGCAGCGTTGAACGTGAGGGGCGGTCCCCTGAAGCTTTCTTT. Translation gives CSVEREGRSPEAFF.

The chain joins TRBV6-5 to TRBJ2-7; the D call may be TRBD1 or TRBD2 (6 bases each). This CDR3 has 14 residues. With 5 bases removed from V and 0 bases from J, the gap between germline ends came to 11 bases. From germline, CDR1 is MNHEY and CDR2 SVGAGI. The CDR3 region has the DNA TGTGCCAGCAGTGACCGGGGGCGCTCCTACGAGCAGTACTTC. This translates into CASSDRGRSYEQYF.

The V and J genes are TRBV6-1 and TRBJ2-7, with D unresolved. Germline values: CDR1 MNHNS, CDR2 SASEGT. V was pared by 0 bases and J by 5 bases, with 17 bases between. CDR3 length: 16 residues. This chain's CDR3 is CASSEAWKGFMDEQYF. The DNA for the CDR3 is TGTGCCAGCAGTGAAGCCTGGAAGGGTTTTATGGACGAGCAGTACTTC.

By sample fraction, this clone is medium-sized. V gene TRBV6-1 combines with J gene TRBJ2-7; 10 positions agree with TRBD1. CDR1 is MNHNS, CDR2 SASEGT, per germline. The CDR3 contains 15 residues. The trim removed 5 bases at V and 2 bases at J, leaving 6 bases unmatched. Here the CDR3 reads CASSSGQGGPYEQYF. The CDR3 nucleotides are TGTGCCAGCAGTTCCGGACAGGGGGGGCCCTACGAGCAGTACTTC.